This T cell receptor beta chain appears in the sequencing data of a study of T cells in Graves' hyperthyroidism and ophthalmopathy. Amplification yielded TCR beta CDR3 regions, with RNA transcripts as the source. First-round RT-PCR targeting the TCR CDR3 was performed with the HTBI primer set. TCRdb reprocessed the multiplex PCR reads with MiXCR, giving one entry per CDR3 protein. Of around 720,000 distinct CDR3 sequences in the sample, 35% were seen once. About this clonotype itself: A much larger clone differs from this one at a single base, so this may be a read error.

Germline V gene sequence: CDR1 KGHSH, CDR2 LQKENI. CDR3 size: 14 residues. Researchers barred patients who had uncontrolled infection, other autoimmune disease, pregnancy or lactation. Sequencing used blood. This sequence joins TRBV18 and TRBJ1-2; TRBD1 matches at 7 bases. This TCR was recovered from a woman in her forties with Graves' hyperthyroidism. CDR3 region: CASSRGQADYGYNF. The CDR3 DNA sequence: TGTGCCAGCTCACGAGGACAGGCGGACTATGGCTACAACTTC. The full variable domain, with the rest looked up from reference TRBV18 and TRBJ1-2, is NAGVMQNPRHLVRRRGQEARLRCSPMKGHSHVYWYRQLPEEGLKFMVYLQKENIIDESGMPKERFSAEFPKEGPSILRIQQVVRGDSAAYFCASSRGQADYGYNFGSGTRLTVV.